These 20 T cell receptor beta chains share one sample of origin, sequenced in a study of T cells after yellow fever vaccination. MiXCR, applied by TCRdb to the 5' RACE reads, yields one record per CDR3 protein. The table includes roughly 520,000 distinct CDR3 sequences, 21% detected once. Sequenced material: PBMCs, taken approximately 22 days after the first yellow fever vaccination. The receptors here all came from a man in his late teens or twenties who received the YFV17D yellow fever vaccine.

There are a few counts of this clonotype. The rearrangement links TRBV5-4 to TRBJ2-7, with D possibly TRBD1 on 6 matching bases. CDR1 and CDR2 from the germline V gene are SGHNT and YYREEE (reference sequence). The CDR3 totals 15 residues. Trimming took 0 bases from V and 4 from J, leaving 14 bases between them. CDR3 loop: CASSLESGHGYEQYF. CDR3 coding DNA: TGTGCCAGCAGCTTGGAGTCGGGACATGGTTACGAGCAGTACTTC.

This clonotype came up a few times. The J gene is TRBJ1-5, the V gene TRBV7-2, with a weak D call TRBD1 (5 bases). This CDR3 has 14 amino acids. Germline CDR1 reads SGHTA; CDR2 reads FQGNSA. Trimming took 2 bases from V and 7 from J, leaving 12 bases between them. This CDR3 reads CASSLLGTRQPQHF. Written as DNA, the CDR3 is TGTGCCAGCAGCTTATTGGGGACGAGGCAGCCCCAGCATTTT.

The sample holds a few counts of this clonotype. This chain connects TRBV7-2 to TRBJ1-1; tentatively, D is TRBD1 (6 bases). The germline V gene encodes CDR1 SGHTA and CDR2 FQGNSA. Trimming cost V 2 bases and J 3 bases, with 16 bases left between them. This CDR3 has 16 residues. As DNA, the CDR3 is TGTGCCAGCAGCTTAAGGGGGGGAAGGGGATACACTGAAGCTTTCTTT. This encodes CASSLRGGRGYTEAFF.

CDR3 sequence reads: CASRPLGGSYEQYF. The CDR3 nucleotides read TGTGCCAGCAGACCCCTCGGCGGATCCTACGAGCAGTACTTC. The rearrangement joins TRBV6-2 or TRBV6-3 to TRBJ2-7; D call uncertain. V lost 6 bases and J lost 1, with 13 bases in between. Germline CDR1 reads MNHEY; CDR2 reads SVGEGT. The CDR3 length is 14 residues.

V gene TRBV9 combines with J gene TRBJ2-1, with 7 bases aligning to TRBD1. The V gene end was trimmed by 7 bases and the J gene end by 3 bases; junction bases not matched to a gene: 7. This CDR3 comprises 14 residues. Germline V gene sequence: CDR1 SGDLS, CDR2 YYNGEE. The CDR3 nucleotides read TGTGCCAGCCAGGGGGAACGGCTCTACAATGAGCAGTTCTTC. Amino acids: CASQGERLYNEQFF.

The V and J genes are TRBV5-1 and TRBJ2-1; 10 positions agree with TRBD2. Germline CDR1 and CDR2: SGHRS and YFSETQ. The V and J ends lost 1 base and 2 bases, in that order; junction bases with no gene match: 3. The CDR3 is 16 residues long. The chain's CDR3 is CASSLITSGAYNEQFF. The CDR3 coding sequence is TGCGCCAGCAGCTTGATAACTAGCGGGGCCTACAATGAGCAGTTCTTC.

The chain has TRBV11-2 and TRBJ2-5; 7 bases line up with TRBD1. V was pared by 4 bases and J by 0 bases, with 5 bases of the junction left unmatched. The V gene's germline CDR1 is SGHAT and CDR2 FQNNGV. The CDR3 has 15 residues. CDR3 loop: CASSSLQGYQETQYF. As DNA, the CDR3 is TGTGCCAGCAGCTCCCTACAGGGGTACCAAGAGACCCAGTACTTC.

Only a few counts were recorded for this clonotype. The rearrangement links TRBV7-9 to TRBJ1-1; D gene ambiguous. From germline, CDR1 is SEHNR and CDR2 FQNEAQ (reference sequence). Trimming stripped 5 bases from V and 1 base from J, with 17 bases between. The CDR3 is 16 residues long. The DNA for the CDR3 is TGTGCCAGCAGCCTGCCGACCGGGGAAACGAACACTGAAGCTTTCTTT. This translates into CASSLPTGETNTEAFF. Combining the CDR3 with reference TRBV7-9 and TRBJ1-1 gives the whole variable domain DTGVSQNPRHKITKRGQNVTFRCDPISEHNRLYWYRQTLGQGPEFLTYFQNEAQLEKSRLLSDRFSAERPKGSFSTLEIQRTEQGDSAMYLCASSLPTGETNTEAFFGQGTRLTVV.

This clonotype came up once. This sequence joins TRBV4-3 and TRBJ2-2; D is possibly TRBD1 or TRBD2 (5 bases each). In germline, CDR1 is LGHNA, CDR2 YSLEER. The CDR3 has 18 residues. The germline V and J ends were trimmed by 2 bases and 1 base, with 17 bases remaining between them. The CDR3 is CASSQQLSGTLNTGELFF. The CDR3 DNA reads TGCGCCAGCAGCCAACAGCTATCCGGGACCCTGAACACCGGGGAGCTGTTTTTT.

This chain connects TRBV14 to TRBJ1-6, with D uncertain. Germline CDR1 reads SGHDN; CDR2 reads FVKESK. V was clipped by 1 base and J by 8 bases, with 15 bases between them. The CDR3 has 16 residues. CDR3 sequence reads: CASSQGRETNDSPLHF. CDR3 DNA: TGTGCCAGCAGCCAAGGACGGGAAACAAACGATTCACCCCTCCACTTT.

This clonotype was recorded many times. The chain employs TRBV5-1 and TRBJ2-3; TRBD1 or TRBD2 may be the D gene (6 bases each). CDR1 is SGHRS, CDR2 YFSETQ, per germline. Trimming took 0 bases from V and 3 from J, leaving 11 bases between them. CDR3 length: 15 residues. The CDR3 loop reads CASSLAGAGTDTQYF. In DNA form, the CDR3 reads TGCGCCAGCAGCTTGGCGGGGGCCGGGACAGATACGCAGTATTTT. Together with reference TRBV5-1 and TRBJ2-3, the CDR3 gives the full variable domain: KAGVTQTPRYLIKTRGQQVTLSCSPISGHRSVSWYQQTPGQGLQFLFEYFSETQRNKGNFPGRFSGRQFSNSRSEMNVSTLELGDSALYLCASSLAGAGTDTQYFGPGTRLTVL.

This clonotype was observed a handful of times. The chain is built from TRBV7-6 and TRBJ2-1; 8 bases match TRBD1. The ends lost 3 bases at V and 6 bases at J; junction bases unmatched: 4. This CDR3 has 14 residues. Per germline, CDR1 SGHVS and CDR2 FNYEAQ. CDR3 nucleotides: TGTGCCAGCAGCTTCGGACAGGGTCGCAATGAGCAGTTCTTC. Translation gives CASSFGQGRNEQFF.

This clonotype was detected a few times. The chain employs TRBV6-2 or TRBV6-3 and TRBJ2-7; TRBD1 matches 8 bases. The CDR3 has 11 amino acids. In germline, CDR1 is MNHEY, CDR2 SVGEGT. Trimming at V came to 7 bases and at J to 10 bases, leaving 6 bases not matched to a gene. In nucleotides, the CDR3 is TGTGCCAGCAAGACAGGGGCGTTACAGTACTTC. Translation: CASKTGALQYF.

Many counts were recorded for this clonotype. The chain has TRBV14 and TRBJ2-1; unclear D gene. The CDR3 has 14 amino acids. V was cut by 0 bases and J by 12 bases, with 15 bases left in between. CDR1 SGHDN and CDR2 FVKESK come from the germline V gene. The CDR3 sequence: CASSQEPETYGQFF. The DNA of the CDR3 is TGTGCCAGCAGCCAAGAACCGGAGACATACGGGCAGTTCTTC.

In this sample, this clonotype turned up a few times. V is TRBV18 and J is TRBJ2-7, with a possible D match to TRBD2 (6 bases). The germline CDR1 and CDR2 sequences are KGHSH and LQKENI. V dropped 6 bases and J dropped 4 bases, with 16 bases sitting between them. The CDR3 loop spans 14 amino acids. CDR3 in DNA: TGTGCCAGCTCTCCCGCGGAGGGCAAGTACGAGCAGTACTTC. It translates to CASSPAEGKYEQYF.

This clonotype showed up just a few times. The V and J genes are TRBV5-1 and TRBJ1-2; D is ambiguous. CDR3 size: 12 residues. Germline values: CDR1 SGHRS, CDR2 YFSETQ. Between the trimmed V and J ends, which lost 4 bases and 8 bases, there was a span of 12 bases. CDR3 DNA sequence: TGCGCCAGCAGCCCTGGAAGTATCGGCTACACCTTC. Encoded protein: CASSPGSIGYTF.

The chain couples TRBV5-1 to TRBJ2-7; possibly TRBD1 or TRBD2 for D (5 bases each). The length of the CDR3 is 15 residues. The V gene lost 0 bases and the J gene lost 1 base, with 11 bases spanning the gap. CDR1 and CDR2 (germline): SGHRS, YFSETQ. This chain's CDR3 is CASSLVGDPSYEQYV. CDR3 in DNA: TGCGCCAGCAGCTTGGTGGGGGATCCTTCCTACGAGCAGTACGTC.

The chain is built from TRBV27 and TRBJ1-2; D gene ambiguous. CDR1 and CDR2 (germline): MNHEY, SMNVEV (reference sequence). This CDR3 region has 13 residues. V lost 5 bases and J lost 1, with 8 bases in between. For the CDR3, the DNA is TGTGCCAGCAGTCTCAACAGTAACTATGGCTACACCTTC. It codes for CASSLNSNYGYTF.

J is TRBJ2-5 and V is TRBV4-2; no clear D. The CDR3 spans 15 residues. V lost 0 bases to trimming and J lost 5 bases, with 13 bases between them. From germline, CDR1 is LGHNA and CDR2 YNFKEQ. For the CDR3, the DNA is TGTGCCAGCAGCCAAGACCTTGCGCTTTTGGAGACCCAGTACTTC. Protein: CASSQDLALLETQYF.

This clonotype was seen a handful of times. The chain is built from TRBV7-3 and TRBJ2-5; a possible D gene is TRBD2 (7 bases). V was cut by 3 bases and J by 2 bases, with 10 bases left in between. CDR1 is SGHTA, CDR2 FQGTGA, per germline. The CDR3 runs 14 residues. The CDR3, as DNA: TGTGCCAGCAGCTTTGCGGGGGCGCAAGAGACCCAGTACTTC. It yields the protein CASSFAGAQETQYF.